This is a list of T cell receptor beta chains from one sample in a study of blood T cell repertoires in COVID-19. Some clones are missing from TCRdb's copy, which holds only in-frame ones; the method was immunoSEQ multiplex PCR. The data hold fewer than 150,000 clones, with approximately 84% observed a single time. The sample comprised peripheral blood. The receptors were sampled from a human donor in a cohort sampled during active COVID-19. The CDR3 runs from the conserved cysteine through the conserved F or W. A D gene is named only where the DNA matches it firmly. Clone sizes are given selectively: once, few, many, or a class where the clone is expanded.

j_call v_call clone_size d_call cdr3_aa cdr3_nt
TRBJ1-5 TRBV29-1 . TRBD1 CSVGTGNQPQHF TGCAGCGTTGGGACAGGTAATCAGCCCCAGCATTTT
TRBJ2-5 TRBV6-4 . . CASTYRGNQETQYF TGTGCCAGCACCTACCGGGGAAACCAAGAGACCCAGTACTTC
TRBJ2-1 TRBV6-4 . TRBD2 CASSSGRGALNEQFF TGTGCCAGCAGTTCGGGGCGGGGGGCCCTCAATGAGCAGTTCTTC
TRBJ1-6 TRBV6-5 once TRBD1 CASSYTGQGVISPLHF TGTGCCAGCAGTTACACAGGACAGGGGGTGATTTCACCCCTCCACTTT
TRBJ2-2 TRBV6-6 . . CASSWGSYTGELFF TGTGCCAGCAGTTGGGGCAGCTACACCGGGGAGCTGTTTTTT
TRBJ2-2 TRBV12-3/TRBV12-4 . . CASSFYDTGELFF TGTGCCAGCAGTTTTTATGACACCGGGGAGCTGTTTTTT
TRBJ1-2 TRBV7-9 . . CASSRSRVQGSNYGYTF TGTGCCAGCAGCCGATCAAGGGTACAGGGCTCAAACTATGGCTACACCTTC
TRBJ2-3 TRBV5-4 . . CASSPRAEDTQYF TGTGCCAGCAGCCCCCGCGCGGAAGATACGCAGTATTTT
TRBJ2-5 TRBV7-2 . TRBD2 CASSLSSVIAGVQETQYF TGTGCCAGCAGCTTAAGTTCCGTCATAGCGGGGGTACAAGAGACCCAGTACTTC
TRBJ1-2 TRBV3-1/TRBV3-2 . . CASSQELYFDGYTF TGTGCCAGCAGCCAAGAGTTGTATTTCGATGGCTACACCTTC
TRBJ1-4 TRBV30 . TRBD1 CAWSKQGDGEKLFF TGTGCCTGGAGTAAGCAGGGGGATGGCGAAAAACTGTTTTTT
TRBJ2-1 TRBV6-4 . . CASSDGQGGKDEQFF TGTGCCAGCAGTGACGGTCAGGGGGGAAAAGATGAGCAGTTCTTC
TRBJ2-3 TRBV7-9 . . CASSLDREGGTQYF TGTGCCAGCAGCTTAGACAGGGAAGGAGGTACGCAGTATTTT
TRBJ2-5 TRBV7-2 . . CASSLEGRVNQETQYF TGTGCCAGCAGCTTAGAGGGCAGGGTTAACCAAGAGACCCAGTACTTC
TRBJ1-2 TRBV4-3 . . CASSQVAAGANYGYTF TGCGCCAGCAGCCAAGTGGCAGCAGGCGCTAACTATGGCTACACCTTC
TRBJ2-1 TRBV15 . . CATSNLRGGRRANEQFF TGTGCCACCAGCAACCTTAGGGGAGGAAGGAGGGCGAATGAGCAGTTCTTC
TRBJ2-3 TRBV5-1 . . CASSLDPQSDTQYF TGCGCCAGCAGCTTGGATCCCCAGTCAGATACGCAGTATTTT
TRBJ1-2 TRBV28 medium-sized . CASQTWGPGGYTF TGTGCCAGCCAAACGTGGGGGCCTGGGGGCTACACCTTC
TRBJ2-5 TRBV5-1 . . CASRMGDQETQYF TGCGCCAGCAGGATGGGAGACCAAGAGACCCAGTACTTC
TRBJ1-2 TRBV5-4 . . CASSLGQLIYGYTF TGTGCCAGCAGCCTAGGACAGCTGATCTATGGCTACACCTTC
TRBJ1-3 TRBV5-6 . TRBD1 CASSLWDRGNLNTIYF TGTGCCAGCAGCTTGTGGGACAGGGGCAATCTGAACACCATATATTTT
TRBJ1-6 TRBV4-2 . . CASSQDRQGTSSPLHF TGTGCCAGCAGCCAAGATCGTCAGGGGACAAGTTCACCCCTCCACTTT
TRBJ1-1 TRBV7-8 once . CASSPRYQGSKNTEAFF TGTGCCAGCAGCCCCCGGTACCAGGGGTCTAAGAACACTGAAGCTTTCTTT
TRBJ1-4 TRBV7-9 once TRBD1 CASSEAGTGFEKLFF TGTGCCAGCAGCGAAGCCGGGACAGGCTTTGAAAAACTGTTTTTT
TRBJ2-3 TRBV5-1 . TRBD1 CASSSGQGAFFLDTQYF TGCGCCAGCAGCTCGGGACAGGGGGCCTTTTTCCTAGATACGCAGTATTTT
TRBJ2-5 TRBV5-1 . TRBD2 CASMSSGGLVETQYF TGCGCCAGCATGAGTAGCGGGGGGTTGGTAGAGACCCAGTACTTC
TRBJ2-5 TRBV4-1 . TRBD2 CASSLRTGGFQETQYF TGCGCCAGCAGCCTTCGGACGGGGGGGTTCCAAGAGACCCAGTACTTC
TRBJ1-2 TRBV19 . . CATGGGARYGYTF TGTGCCACCGGGGGGGGAGCAAGGTATGGCTACACCTTC
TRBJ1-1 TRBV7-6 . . CASSFEWNTEAFF TGTGCCAGCAGCTTTGAGTGGAACACTGAAGCTTTCTTT
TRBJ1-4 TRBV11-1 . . CASSQSSRRSEKLFF TGTGCCAGCTCACAATCGAGCCGGAGGAGTGAAAAACTGTTTTTT
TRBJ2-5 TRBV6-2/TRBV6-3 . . CASSYLAPVETQYF TGTGCCAGCAGTTACTTAGCCCCGGTGGAGACCCAGTACTTC
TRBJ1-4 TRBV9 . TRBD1 CASSGRQGGEKLFF TGTGCCAGCAGCGGCCGACAGGGGGGCGAAAAACTGTTTTTT
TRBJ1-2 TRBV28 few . CASSYTANYGYTF TGTGCCAGCAGCTATACAGCAAACTATGGCTACACCTTC
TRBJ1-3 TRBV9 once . CASSVRTGLTGNTIYF TGTGCCAGCAGCGTGCGCACAGGGCTAACTGGAAACACCATATATTTT
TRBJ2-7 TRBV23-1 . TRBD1 CASRGTGWEQYF TGCGCCAGCAGGGGGACAGGATGGGAGCAGTACTTC
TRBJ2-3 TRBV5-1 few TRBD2 CASSLERGSGDTQYF TGCGCCAGCAGCTTGGAGCGGGGAAGTGGAGATACGCAGTATTTT
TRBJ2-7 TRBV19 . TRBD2 CASSRGATSYEQYF TGTGCCAGTTCGCGGGGGGCTACCTCCTACGAGCAGTACTTC
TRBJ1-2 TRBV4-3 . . CASSQQPWTAYTF TGCGCCAGCAGCCAACAGCCTTGGACAGCCTACACCTTC
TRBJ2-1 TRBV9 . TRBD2 CASSPSGLANNEQFF TGTGCCAGCAGCCCCTCGGGACTAGCGAACAATGAGCAGTTCTTC
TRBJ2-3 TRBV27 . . CATTLRLPGIDTQYF TGTGCCACCACCCTCAGACTCCCGGGGATTGACACGCAGTATTTT
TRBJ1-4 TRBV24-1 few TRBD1 CATVWDRVEGEKLFF TGTGCCACTGTCTGGGACAGGGTGGAGGGTGAAAAACTGTTTTTT
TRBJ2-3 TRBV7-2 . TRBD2 CASSSLLRTSGGNTDTQYF TGTGCCAGCAGCTCGTTATTAAGGACTAGCGGGGGGAACACAGATACGCAGTATTTT
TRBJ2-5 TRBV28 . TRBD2 CASIRAGGLGETQYF TGTGCCAGCATAAGAGCGGGGGGCCTCGGAGAGACCCAGTACTTC
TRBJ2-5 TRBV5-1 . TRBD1 CASSLDGQGKTQYF TGCGCCAGCAGTCTCGACGGACAGGGGAAGACCCAGTACTTC
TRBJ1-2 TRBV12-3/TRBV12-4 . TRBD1 CASSFQTGEGRF TGTGCCAGCAGTTTCCAGACAGGGGAGGGCCGCTTC
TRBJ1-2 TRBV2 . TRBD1 CASSGHPGQGIGYTF TGTGCCAGCAGTGGACACCCGGGACAGGGTATAGGCTACACCTTC
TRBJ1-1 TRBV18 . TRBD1 CASSPRQGDAETEAFF TGTGCCAGCTCACCAAGACAGGGGGATGCGGAGACTGAAGCTTTCTTT
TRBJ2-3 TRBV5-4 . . CASSFSAGHGDTQYF TGTGCCAGCAGCTTTAGCGCAGGTCACGGAGATACGCAGTATTTT
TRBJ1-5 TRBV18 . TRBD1 CASSPLDRGGESNQPQHF TGTGCCAGCTCACCACTGGACAGGGGAGGTGAGAGCAATCAGCCCCAGCATTTT
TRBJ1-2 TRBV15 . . CATSRDREGGSGYTF TGTGCCACCAGCAGAGATCGGGAGGGGGGCAGTGGCTACACCTTC
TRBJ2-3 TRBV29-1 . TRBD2 CSVVLAGALRDTQYF TGCAGCGTTGTTCTAGCGGGGGCCCTCAGGGATACGCAGTATTTT
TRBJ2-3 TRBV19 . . CASSMGGPQYF TGTGCCAGTAGTATGGGGGGTCCGCAGTATTTT
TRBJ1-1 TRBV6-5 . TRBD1 CASSSIAQGADEAFF TGTGCCAGCAGTTCAATCGCACAGGGGGCTGATGAAGCTTTCTTT